Reported below is one T cell receptor (beta chain). No antigen is known for it. cDNA libraries for TCR alpha and TCR beta, carrying sample barcodes and UMIs, came from 5'RACE with constant-segment primers. TCRdb re-called the 5' RACE reads with MiXCR, one entry per CDR3 protein. The sample holds under 200,000 distinct CDR3 sequences, roughly 31% seen once. This record comes from a study of T-cell memory formation after mild COVID-19. Findings and caveats of the study: Researchers could not confirm that second-wave clones peaking on day 37 targeted SARS-CoV-2. Contracting CD4+ clones lay largely in CM and EM, with CD8+ ones residing in EMRA.

V lost 5 bases and J 0 bases, leaving 7 bases between the germline ends. This CDR3 has 13 residues. Germline assignment: CDR1 LNHNV and CDR2 YYDKDF (reference sequence). This receptor was taken from an adult woman who had mild COVID-19 (a few samples of this study predate the infection). Cell type and time point are not known. The source material was PBMCs or a T cell subset sorted from them (not recorded which). The chain is built from TRBV15 and TRBJ1-1, with a possible D match to TRBD1 (5 bases). Here the CDR3 DNA reads TGTGCCACCAGCGACAGAATGAACACTGAAGCTTTCTTT. Residues: CATSDRMNTEAFF. Full variable domain (remainder filled in from reference TRBV15 and TRBJ1-1): DAMVIQNPRYQVTQFGKPVTLSCSQTLNHNVMYWYQQKSSQAPKLLFHYYDKDFNNEADTPDNFQSRRPNTSFCFLDIRSPGLGDTAMYLCATSDRMNTEAFFGQGTRLTVV.